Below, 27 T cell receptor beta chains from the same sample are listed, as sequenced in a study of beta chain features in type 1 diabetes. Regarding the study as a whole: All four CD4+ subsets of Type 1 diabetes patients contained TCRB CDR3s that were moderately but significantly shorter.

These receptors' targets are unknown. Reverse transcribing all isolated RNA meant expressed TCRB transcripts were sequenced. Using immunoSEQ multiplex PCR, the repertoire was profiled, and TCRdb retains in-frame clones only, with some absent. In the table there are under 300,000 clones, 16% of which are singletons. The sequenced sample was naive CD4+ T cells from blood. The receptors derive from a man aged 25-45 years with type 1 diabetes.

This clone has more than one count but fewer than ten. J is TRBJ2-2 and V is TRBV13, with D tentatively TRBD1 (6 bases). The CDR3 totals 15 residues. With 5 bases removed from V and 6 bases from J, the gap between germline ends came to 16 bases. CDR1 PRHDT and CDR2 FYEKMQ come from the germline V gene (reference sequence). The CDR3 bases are TGTGCCAGCAGCACAGGGAGAGGGATGGCCGGGGAGCTGTTTTTT. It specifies CASSTGRGMAGELFF.

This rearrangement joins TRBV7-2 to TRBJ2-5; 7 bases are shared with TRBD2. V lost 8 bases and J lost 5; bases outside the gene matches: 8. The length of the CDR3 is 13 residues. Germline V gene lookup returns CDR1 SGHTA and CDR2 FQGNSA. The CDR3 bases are TGTGCCAGCGGGGGGGTGACCCTGGAGACCCAGTACTTC. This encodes CASGGVTLETQYF.

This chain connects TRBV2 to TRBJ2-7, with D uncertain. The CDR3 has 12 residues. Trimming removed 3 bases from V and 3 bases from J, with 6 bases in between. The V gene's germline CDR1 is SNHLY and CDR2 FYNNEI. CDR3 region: CASSERFYEQYF. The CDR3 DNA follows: TGTGCCAGCAGTGAGAGATTCTACGAGCAGTACTTC.

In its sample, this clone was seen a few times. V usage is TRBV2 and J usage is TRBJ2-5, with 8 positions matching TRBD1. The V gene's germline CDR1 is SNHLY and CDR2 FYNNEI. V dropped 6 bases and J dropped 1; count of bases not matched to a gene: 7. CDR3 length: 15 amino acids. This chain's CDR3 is CASRYGTGLQETQYF. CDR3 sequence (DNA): TGTGCCAGCAGATACGGGACAGGCCTCCAAGAGACCCAGTACTTC.

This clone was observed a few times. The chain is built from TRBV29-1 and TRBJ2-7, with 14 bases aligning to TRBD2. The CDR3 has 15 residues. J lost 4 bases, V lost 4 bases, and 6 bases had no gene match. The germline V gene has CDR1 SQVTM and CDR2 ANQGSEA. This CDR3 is CSVALGTSGSYEQYF. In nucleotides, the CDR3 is TGCAGCGTTGCCCTAGGGACTAGCGGGAGTTACGAGCAGTACTTC.

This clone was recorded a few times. This chain's CDR3 is CASSQTLGSYNEQFF. The DNA for the CDR3 is TGTGCCAGCAGCCAAACCCTCGGGAGCTACAATGAGCAGTTCTTC. This chain links TRBV4-2 with TRBJ2-1; D is possibly TRBD2 (6 bases). CDR1 LGHNA and CDR2 YNFKEQ come from the germline V gene. This CDR3 region has 15 residues. The germline V and J ends were trimmed by 2 bases and 3 bases, with 11 bases remaining between them.

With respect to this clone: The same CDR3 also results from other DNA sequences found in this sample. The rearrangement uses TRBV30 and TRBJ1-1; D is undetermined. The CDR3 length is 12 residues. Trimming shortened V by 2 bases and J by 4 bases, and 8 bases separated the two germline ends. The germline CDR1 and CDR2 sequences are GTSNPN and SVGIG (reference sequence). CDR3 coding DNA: TGTGCCTGGAGTCTAGGGAGCACTGAAGCTTTCTTT. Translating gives CAWSLGSTEAFF.

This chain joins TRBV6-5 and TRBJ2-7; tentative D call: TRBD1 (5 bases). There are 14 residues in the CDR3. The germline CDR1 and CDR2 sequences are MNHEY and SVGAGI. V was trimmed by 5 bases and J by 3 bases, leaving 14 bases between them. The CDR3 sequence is CASSKQDINYEQYF. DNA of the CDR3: TGTGCCAGCAGTAAACAGGATATTAACTACGAGCAGTACTTC.

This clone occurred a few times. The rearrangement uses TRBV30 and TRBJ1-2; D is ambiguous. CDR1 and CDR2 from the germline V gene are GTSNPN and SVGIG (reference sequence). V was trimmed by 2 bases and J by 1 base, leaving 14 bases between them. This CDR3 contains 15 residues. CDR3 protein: CAWSPRGTLNYGYTF. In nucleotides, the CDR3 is TGTGCCTGGAGTCCCCGGGGAACTCTTAACTATGGCTACACCTTC.

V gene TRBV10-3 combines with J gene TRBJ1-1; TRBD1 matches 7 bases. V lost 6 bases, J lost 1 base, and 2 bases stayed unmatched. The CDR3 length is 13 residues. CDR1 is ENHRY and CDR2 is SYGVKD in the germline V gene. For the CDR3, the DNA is TGTGCCATCAGGGACAGGACGAACACTGAAGCTTTCTTT. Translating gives CAIRDRTNTEAFF.

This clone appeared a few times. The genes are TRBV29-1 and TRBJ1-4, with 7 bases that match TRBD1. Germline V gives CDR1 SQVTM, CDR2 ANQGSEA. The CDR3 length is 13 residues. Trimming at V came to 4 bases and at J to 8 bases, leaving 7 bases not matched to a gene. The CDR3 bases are TGCAGCGTTGTCTTCAGGGGGGAAGAAAAACTGTTTTTT. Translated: CSVVFRGEEKLFF.

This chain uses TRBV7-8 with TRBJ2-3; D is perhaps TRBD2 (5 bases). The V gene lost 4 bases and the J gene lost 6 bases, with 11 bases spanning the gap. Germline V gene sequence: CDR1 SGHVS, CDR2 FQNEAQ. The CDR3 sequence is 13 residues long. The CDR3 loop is CASSSSTGDTQYF. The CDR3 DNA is TGTGCCAGCAGCTCGTCTACGGGGGATACGCAGTATTTT.

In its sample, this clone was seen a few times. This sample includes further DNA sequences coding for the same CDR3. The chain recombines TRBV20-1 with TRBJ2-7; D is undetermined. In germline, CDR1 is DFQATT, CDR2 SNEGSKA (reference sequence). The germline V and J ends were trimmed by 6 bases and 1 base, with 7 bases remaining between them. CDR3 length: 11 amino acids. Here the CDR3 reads CSAGSSYEQYF. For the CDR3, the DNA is TGCAGTGCCGGGTCTTCCTACGAGCAGTACTTC.

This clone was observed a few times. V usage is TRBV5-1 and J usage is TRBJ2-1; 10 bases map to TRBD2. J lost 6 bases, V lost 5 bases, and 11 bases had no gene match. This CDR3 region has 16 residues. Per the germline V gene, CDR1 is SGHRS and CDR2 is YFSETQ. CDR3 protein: CASRAAGLAGANEQFF. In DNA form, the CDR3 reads TGCGCCAGCAGGGCTGCCGGGCTAGCGGGAGCCAATGAGCAGTTCTTC. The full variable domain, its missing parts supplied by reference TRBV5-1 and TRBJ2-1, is KAGVTQTPRYLIKTRGQQVTLSCSPISGHRSVSWYQQTPGQGLQFLFEYFSETQRNKGNFPGRFSGRQFSNSRSEMNVSTLELGDSALYLCASRAAGLAGANEQFFGPGTRLTVL.

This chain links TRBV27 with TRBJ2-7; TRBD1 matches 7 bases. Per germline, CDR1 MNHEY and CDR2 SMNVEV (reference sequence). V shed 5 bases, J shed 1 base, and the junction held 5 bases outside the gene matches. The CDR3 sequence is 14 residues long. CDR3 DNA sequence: TGTGCCAGCAGTCGACAGGGCCCTTCCTACGAGCAGTACTTC. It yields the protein CASSRQGPSYEQYF.

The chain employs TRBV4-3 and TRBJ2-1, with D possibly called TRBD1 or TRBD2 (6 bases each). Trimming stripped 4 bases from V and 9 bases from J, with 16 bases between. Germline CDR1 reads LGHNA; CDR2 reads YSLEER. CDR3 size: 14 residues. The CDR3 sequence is CASSRGARRGEQFF. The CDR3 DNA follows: TGCGCCAGCAGCCGGGGGGCCCGTCGGGGTGAGCAGTTCTTC.

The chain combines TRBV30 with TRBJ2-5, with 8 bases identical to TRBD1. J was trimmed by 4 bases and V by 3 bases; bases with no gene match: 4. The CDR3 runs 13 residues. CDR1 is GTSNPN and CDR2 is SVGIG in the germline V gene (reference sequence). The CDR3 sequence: CAWRGTGVETQYF. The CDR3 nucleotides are TGTGCCTGGAGGGGGACAGGTGTAGAGACCCAGTACTTC.

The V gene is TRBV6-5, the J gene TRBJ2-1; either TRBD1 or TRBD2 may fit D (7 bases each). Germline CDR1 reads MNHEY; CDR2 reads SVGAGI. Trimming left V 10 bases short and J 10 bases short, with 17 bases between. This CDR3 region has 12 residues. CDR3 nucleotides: TGTGCCACAGGGGGGGGAAGGGAGGAGCAGTTCTTC. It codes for CATGGGREEQFF.

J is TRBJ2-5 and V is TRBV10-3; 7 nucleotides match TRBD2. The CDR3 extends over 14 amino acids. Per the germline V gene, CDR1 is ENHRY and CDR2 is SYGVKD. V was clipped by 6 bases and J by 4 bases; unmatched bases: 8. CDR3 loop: CAIRTTSSSETQYF. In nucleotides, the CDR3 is TGTGCCATCAGAACGACTAGCAGCTCAGAGACCCAGTACTTC.

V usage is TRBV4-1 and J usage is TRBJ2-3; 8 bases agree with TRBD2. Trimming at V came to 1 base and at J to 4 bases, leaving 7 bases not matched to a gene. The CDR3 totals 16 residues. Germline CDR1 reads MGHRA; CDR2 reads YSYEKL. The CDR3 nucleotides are TGCGCCAGCAGCCAAGTTAAAGCGGGAGTCGCAGATACGCAGTATTTT. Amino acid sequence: CASSQVKAGVADTQYF.

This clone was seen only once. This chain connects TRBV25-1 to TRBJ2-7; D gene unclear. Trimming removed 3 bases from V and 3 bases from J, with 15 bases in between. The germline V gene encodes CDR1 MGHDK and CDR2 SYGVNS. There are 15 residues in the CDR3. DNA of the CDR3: TGTGCCAGCAGTGATCAACGTGGCTACAACTACGAGCAGTACTTC. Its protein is CASSDQRGYNYEQYF.

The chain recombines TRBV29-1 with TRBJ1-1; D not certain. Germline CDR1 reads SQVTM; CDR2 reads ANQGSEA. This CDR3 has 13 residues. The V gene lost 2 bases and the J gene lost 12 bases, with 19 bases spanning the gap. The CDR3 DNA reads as TGCAGCGTTGAAAGGGCGAGCGCCACTGGTACTTTCTTT. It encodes CSVERASATGTFF. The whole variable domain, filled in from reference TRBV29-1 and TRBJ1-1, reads SAVISQKPSRDICQRGTSLTIQCQVDSQVTMMFWYRQQPGQSLTLIATANQGSEATYESGFVIDKFPISRPNLTFSTLTVSNMSPEDSSIYLCSVERASATGTFFGQGTRLTVV.

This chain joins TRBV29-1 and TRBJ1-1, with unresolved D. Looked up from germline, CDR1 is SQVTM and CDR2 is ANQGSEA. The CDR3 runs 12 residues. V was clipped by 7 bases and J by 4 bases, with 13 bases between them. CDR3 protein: CSAAGMTTEAFF. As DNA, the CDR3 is TGCAGCGCTGCAGGTATGACCACTGAAGCTTTCTTT. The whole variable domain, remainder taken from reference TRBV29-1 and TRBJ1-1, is SAVISQKPSRDICQRGTSLTIQCQVDSQVTMMFWYRQQPGQSLTLIATANQGSEATYESGFVIDKFPISRPNLTFSTLTVSNMSPEDSSIYLCSAAGMTTEAFFGQGTRLTVV.

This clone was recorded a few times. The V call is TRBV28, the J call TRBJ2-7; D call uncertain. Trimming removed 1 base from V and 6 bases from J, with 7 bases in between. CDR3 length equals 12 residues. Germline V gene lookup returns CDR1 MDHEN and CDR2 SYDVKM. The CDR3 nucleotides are TGTGCCAGCAGTTTATCTACTGGCGAGCAGTACTTC. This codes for CASSLSTGEQYF.

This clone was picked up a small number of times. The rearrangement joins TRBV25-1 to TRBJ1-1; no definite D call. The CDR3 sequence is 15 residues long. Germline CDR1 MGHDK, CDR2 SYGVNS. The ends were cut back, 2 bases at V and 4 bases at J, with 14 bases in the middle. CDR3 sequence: CASSEPIATATEAFF. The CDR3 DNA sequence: TGTGCCAGCAGTGAACCGATTGCAACAGCCACTGAAGCTTTCTTT.

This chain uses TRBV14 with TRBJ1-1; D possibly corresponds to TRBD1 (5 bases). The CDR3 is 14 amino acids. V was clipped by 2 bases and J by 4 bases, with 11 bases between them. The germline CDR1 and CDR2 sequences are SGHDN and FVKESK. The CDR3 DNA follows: TGTGCCAGCAGCCAACGAATTCAGGGCACTGAAGCTTTCTTT. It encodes CASSQRIQGTEAFF. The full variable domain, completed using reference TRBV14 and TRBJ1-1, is EAGVTQFPSHSVIEKGQTVTLRCDPISGHDNLYWYRRVMGKEIKFLLHFVKESKQDESGMPNNRFLAERTGGTYSTLKVQPAELEDSGVYFCASSQRIQGTEAFFGQGTRLTVV.

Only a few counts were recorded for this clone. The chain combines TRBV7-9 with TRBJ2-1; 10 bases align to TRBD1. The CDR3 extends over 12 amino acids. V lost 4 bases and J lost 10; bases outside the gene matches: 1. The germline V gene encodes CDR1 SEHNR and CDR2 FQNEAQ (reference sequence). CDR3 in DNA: TGTGCCAGCAGCTGGGGACAGGGGGAGCAGTTCTTC. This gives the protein CASSWGQGEQFF.